Following are 6 T cell receptor beta chains from one sample sequenced in a study of cytomegalovirus exposure and HLA in healthy donors. Sequenced by immunoSEQ multiplex PCR; TCRdb stores in-frame clones only, minus some. Here the sample spans about 180,000 clones, around 87% being singletons. The sequenced material came from PBMCs. The receptors were gathered from a woman aged 25 to 39 in good health and CMV-seronegative.

The J gene is TRBJ2-2, the V gene TRBV5-4; 8 nucleotides line up with TRBD1. Germline CDR1 and CDR2: SGHNT and YYREEE (reference sequence). Losses at the gene ends were 3 bases for V and 1 base for J; bases not matched to a gene: 2. The CDR3 loop spans 15 amino acids. The CDR3 DNA follows: TGTGCCAGCAGCTGGGACAGGCAGAACACCGGGGAGCTGTTTTTT. This gives the protein CASSWDRQNTGELFF. Looking up the rest from reference TRBV5-4 and TRBJ2-2 gives the full variable domain: ETGVTQSPTHLIKTRGQQVTLRCSSQSGHNTVSWYQQALGQGPQFIFQYYREEENGRGNFPPRFSGLQFPNYSSELNVNALELDDSALYLCASSWDRQNTGELFFGEGSRLTVL.

V gene TRBV11-3 combines with J gene TRBJ2-7, with D unresolved. The CDR3 runs to 13 residues. V was cut by 1 base and J by 5 bases, with 9 bases left in between. In germline, CDR1 is SGHNT, CDR2 YENEEA. The CDR3 sequence: CASSLAYRDEQYF. The DNA for the CDR3 is TGTGCCAGCAGCTTAGCATATCGCGACGAGCAGTACTTC.

The gene calls are TRBV19 and TRBJ1-4; D is unresolved. Germline loops: CDR1 LNHDA, CDR2 SQIVND (reference sequence). V was pared by 5 bases and J by 6 bases, with 19 bases between. This CDR3 has 16 residues. CDR3 loop: CASSSPKEGRDEKLFF. CDR3 nucleotide sequence: TGTGCCAGTAGTTCCCCCAAGGAGGGCAGAGATGAAAAACTGTTTTTT.

The V and J genes are TRBV5-1 and TRBJ1-1; D perhaps matches TRBD1 (6 bases). V shed 4 bases and J shed 0 bases, with 13 bases lying between them. Germline V lookup: CDR1 SGHRS, CDR2 YFSETQ. This CDR3 has 15 residues. Written as DNA, the CDR3 is TGCGCCAGCAGCCCGACGGACAGTATGAACACTGAAGCTTTCTTT. This codes for CASSPTDSMNTEAFF.

This chain links TRBV4-1 with TRBJ2-7; 7 nucleotides align to TRBD2. CDR1 and CDR2 from the germline V gene are MGHRA and YSYEKL. The CDR3 totals 15 residues. V shed 4 bases, J shed 8 bases, and the junction held 14 bases outside the gene matches. CDR3 bases: TGCGCCAGCAGCCCCCTGGGAGGGCCGCCGGGGCAGCAGTACTTC. Translation: CASSPLGGPPGQQYF.

This clone was recorded only once. The chain carries TRBV18 and TRBJ2-3, with D possibly being TRBD2 (6 bases). CDR1 is KGHSH and CDR2 is LQKENI in the germline V gene. V lost 3 bases to trimming and J lost 4 bases, with 11 bases between them. CDR3 size: 14 residues. CDR3 nucleotide sequence: TGTGCCAGCTCACCGCCGAGCGGGTCAGATACGCAGTATTTT. It translates to CASSPPSGSDTQYF. Full variable domain (remainder filled in from reference TRBV18 and TRBJ2-3): NAGVMQNPRHLVRRRGQEARLRCSPMKGHSHVYWYRQLPEEGLKFMVYLQKENIIDESGMPKERFSAEFPKEGPSILRIQQVVRGDSAAYFCASSPPSGSDTQYFGPGTRLTVL.